This TCR beta chain was found in a study of blood T cell repertoires in COVID-19. Looking at the study overall: Sites across the United States, Italy and Spain contributed samples from acute and convalescent COVID-19.

Authors' data handling: The authors estimated nucleated cell counts from reference gene primer amplification. TCRdb's copy holds only in-frame clones and misses some; the assay was immunoSEQ multiplex PCR. That table furnishes V, J and clone size, whereas the DNA furnished D and trimming. Among approximately 280,000 clones, 88% were seen once, and the ten largest hold approximately 8.8%. J lost 6 bases, V lost 2 bases, and 6 bases had no gene match. This CDR3 has 16 residues. Per the germline V gene, CDR1 is LGHDT and CDR2 is YNNKEL (reference sequence). The rearrangement uses TRBV3-1 (or the pseudogene TRBV3-2) and TRBJ2-3, with 12 positions matching TRBD2. Input material: peripheral blood. This receptor was obtained from a man aged 18-30 years with active or convalescent COVID-19. In DNA, the CDR3 is TGTGCCAGCAGCCAAACGCTAGCGGGGGGGATGGATACGCAGTATTTT. Its protein is CASSQTLAGGMDTQYF.